These 22 T cell receptor beta chains share one sample of origin, sequenced in a study of CD8 T cells in Susac syndrome. cDNA came from 0.5 to 1 ug RNA primed by random hexamers. A single record per CDR3 protein comes from TCRdb applying MiXCR to the immunoSEQ multiplex PCR reads. The profile covers 150,000 to 200,000 distinct CDR3 sequences, with roughly 90% appearing a single time and 0.087% taken by the ten largest. Material: CD4+ T cells from PBMCs. Source of these receptors: a human donor with Susac syndrome.

CDR3 bases: TGTGCCAGCACCGTGGACTGGTTTAACTCCTACGAGCAGTACTTC. Translation: CASTVDWFNSYEQYF. The chain uses TRBV28 and TRBJ2-7, with a possible D match to TRBD2 (5 bases). This CDR3 has 15 residues. The V end was cut by 7 bases, the J end by 0 bases, with 16 bases between. The V gene's germline CDR1 is MDHEN and CDR2 SYDVKM. The full variable domain, rest sourced from reference TRBV28 and TRBJ2-7, is DVKVTQSSRYLVKRTGEKVFLECVQDMDHENMFWYRQDPGLGLRLIYFSYDVKMKEKGDIPEGYSVSREKKERFSLILESASTNQTSMYLCASTVDWFNSYEQYFGPGTRLTVT.

This chain's CDR3 is CSARFIGGGEKLFF. DNA of the CDR3: TGCAGTGCTAGGTTTATAGGAGGGGGTGAAAAACTGTTTTTT. This chain uses TRBV20-1 with TRBJ1-4; D possibly corresponds to TRBD1 (6 bases). The CDR3 loop spans 14 amino acids. V was shortened by 3 bases and J by 7 bases, with 15 bases between the two germline ends. The germline V gene encodes CDR1 DFQATT and CDR2 SNEGSKA (reference sequence).

The CDR3 coding sequence is TGTGCCAGCAGCGTGAGTAGGCTAGCGGCCACCGGGGAGCTGTTTTTT. This sequence encodes CASSVSRLAATGELFF. This chain links TRBV9 with TRBJ2-2, with TRBD2 matching 7 bases. Germline CDR1 is SGDLS and CDR2 is YYNGEE. The CDR3 has 16 residues. V lost 2 bases to trimming and J lost 4 bases; unmatched junction nucleotides: 8.

The chain joins TRBV6-5 to TRBJ2-1; D is perhaps TRBD2 (5 bases). Germline V gene data show CDR1 as MNHEY and CDR2 as SVGAGI. The CDR3 contains 15 residues. Trimming left V 0 bases short and J 4 bases short, with 10 bases between. CDR3 loop: CASSYSSGPYNEQFF. The DNA of the CDR3 is TGTGCCAGCAGTTACTCGAGCGGACCATACAATGAGCAGTTCTTC.

This clonotype was detected only a few times. The chain couples TRBV2 to TRBJ2-7, with D unresolved. The CDR3 spans 12 residues. V lost 5 bases to trimming and J lost 0 bases, with 5 bases between them. CDR1 is SNHLY, CDR2 FYNNEI, per germline. For the CDR3, the DNA is TGTGCCAGCAGTAGGGACTCCTACGAGCAGTACTTC. Protein product: CASSRDSYEQYF.

This clonotype was counted only a few times. The chain couples TRBV18 to TRBJ2-5; D may correspond to TRBD1 or TRBD2 (6 bases each). This CDR3 region has 15 residues. Germline CDR1 is KGHSH and CDR2 is LQKENI. The V gene lost 4 bases and the J gene lost 2 bases, with 14 bases spanning the gap. The CDR3 region is CASSQTTGRQETQYF. The CDR3 DNA reads as TGTGCCAGCTCACAAACCACAGGGAGGCAAGAGACCCAGTACTTC.

The V call is TRBV12-3 or TRBV12-4, the J call TRBJ1-1, with D hard to call. V shed 5 bases and J shed 1 base, with 11 bases lying between them. The CDR3 runs 14 residues. CDR3 nucleotides: TGTGCCAGCAGTGATCGGACGAGGAACACTGAAGCTTTCTTT. It translates to CASSDRTRNTEAFF.

This chain links TRBV7-9 with TRBJ1-1; D perhaps matches TRBD1 (5 bases). Germline V gene lookup returns CDR1 SEHNR and CDR2 FQNEAQ (reference sequence). Trimming took 1 base from V and 4 from J, leaving 13 bases between them. The CDR3 runs to 15 residues. CDR3 residues: CASSLGLIRGTEAFF. DNA for the CDR3: TGTGCCAGCAGCTTAGGCCTAATTAGGGGCACTGAAGCTTTCTTT.

The chain recombines TRBV3-1 with TRBJ1-1; D unresolved. Looked up from germline, CDR1 is LGHDT and CDR2 is YNNKEL (reference sequence). V shed 1 base and J shed 2 bases, with 8 bases lying between them. This CDR3 is 14 amino acids long. CDR3 DNA: TGTGCCAGCAGCCAAGGACACCGAAACACTGAAGCTTTCTTT. Translation: CASSQGHRNTEAFF. Combining the CDR3 with reference TRBV3-1 and TRBJ1-1 gives the whole variable domain DTAVSQTPKYLVTQMGNDKSIKCEQNLGHDTMYWYKQDSKKFLKIMFSYNNKELIINETVPNRFSPKSPDKAHLNLHINSLELGDSAVYFCASSQGHRNTEAFFGQGTRLTVV.

The chain joins TRBV7-2 to TRBJ2-7; tentatively, D is TRBD1 (5 bases). The CDR3 totals 14 residues. Germline lookup yields CDR1 SGHTA and CDR2 FQGNSA. V shed 8 bases and J shed 5 bases, with 19 bases lying between them. CDR3 DNA sequence: TGTGCCAGCGGAAAATTGCAGGGTACTAACGAGCAGTACTTC. Residues: CASGKLQGTNEQYF.

The genes are TRBV27 and TRBJ2-1; 11 nucleotides align to TRBD2. Germline V gives CDR1 MNHEY, CDR2 SMNVEV (reference sequence). J gave up 3 bases and V 3 bases, and 7 bases lay outside the gene matches. There are 17 residues in the CDR3. CDR3 bases: TGTGCCAGCAGTTTGATAGCGGGGGGGAGCATCTACAATGAGCAGTTCTTC. It yields the protein CASSLIAGGSIYNEQFF.

DNA for the CDR3: TGTGCCATCAGTGACTCTGGAAACACCATATATTTT. Protein: CAISDSGNTIYF. This chain links TRBV10-3 with TRBJ1-3; D ambiguous. The CDR3 runs 12 residues. Germline CDR1 is ENHRY and CDR2 is SYGVKD. The V gene lost 3 bases and the J gene lost 0 bases, with 0 bases spanning the gap.

This clonotype appeared once. The chain is built from TRBV24-1 and TRBJ1-5; 10 bases match TRBD1. Trimming at V came to 4 bases and at J to 5 bases, leaving 4 bases not matched to a gene. Germline V lookup: CDR1 KGHDR, CDR2 SFDVKD. CDR3 length: 15 amino acids. CDR3 loop: CATSDPDRGDQPQHF. CDR3 DNA sequence: TGTGCCACCAGTGACCCGGACAGGGGGGATCAGCCCCAGCATTTT.

This clonotype was seen a single time. The rearrangement joins TRBV9 to TRBJ2-7; TRBD2 matches 11 bases. CDR1 is SGDLS and CDR2 is YYNGEE in the germline V gene. Unmatched junction bases numbered 3, after V lost 3 bases and J lost 4 bases. This CDR3 comprises 14 residues. The CDR3, as DNA: TGTGCCAGCAGCGCTAGCGGGGGGATATACGAGCAGTACTTC. The encoded protein is CASSASGGIYEQYF.

The chain is built from TRBV18 and TRBJ2-2; D remains ambiguous. This CDR3 comprises 14 residues. Germline V gene sequence: CDR1 KGHSH, CDR2 LQKENI. Trimming left V 2 bases short and J 1 base short, with 5 bases between. The DNA of the CDR3 is TGTGCCAGCTCACCAAGCCTGAACACCGGGGAGCTGTTTTTT. Translated: CASSPSLNTGELFF.

The gene calls are TRBV27 and TRBJ2-3; 10 nucleotides line up with TRBD2. J was trimmed by 6 bases and V by 2 bases; bases with no gene match: 5. The CDR3 is 15 amino acids. In germline, CDR1 is MNHEY, CDR2 SMNVEV (reference sequence). CDR3 amino acids: CASSLTGTSDDTQYF. CDR3 DNA sequence: TGTGCCAGCAGTTTAACCGGGACTAGCGACGATACGCAGTATTTT.

The genes are TRBV30 and TRBJ2-5; perhaps D is TRBD1 or TRBD2 (5 bases each). V lost 5 bases, J lost 4 bases, and 8 bases lay in between. The CDR3 spans 11 residues. The germline gives CDR1 GTSNPN, CDR2 SVGIG (reference sequence). CDR3 protein: CAWAGGETQYF. The CDR3 nucleotides are TGTGCCTGGGCTGGGGGAGAGACCCAGTACTTC.

The chain joins TRBV5-8 to TRBJ2-1; possibly TRBD1 or TRBD2 for D (5 bases each). The V gene's germline CDR1 is SGHTS and CDR2 YDEGEE. V was cut by 3 bases and J by 7 bases, with 14 bases left in between. CDR3 length equals 14 residues. The CDR3 coding sequence is TGTGCCAGCAGCTGGGGGACGCTGAGAAATGAGCAGTTCTTC. This translates into CASSWGTLRNEQFF.

This clonotype showed up just once. The gene calls are TRBV28 and TRBJ2-7; tentatively, D is TRBD1 (6 bases). In germline, CDR1 is MDHEN, CDR2 SYDVKM. The CDR3 extends over 14 amino acids. The V end lost 7 bases, the J end lost 5 bases, and 18 bases lay between the germline ends. The CDR3 DNA is TGTGCCAGCAACCCATATCAAGAGGGGGACGAGCAGTACTTC. Residues: CASNPYQEGDEQYF.

The chain joins TRBV10-3 to TRBJ2-3; D not resolved. With 4 bases removed from V and 2 bases from J, the gap between germline ends came to 4 bases. Germline V CDR1 and CDR2: ENHRY, SYGVKD. There are 12 residues in the CDR3. The CDR3 reads CAISAATDTQYF. CDR3 DNA: TGTGCCATCAGTGCCGCCACAGATACGCAGTATTTT.

The DNA for the CDR3 is TGTGCCAGCAGTGAGGACAGGGGGCCCCCTCTAGACATGAACACTGAAGCTTTCTTT. Protein product: CASSEDRGPPLDMNTEAFF. The chain uses TRBV6-4 and TRBJ1-1; 11 bases line up with TRBD1. Trimming cost V 3 bases and J 0 bases; bases outside gene matches: 12. The V gene's germline CDR1 is MRHNA and CDR2 SNTAGT. The CDR3 is made up of 19 amino acids.

This CDR3 is CASSIAGSLSGYTF. CDR3 coding DNA: TGTGCCAGTAGTATAGCAGGGTCTTTGTCTGGCTACACCTTC. This chain connects TRBV19 to TRBJ1-2; TRBD1 might be the D (5 bases). V dropped 1 base and J dropped 7 bases, with 13 bases sitting between them. Germline lookup yields CDR1 LNHDA and CDR2 SQIVND (reference sequence). CDR3 size: 14 residues.